This is a list of T cell receptor beta chains from one sample in a study of blood T cell repertoires in COVID-19. The protocol was immunoSEQ multiplex PCR, while the TCRdb copy is restricted to in-frame clones and leaves out a portion. The table includes roughly 250,000 clones, around 90% detected once. The sample was PBMCs or T cells enriched from blood (not recorded which). These receptors all come from a woman aged 25 to 39 with acute COVID-19. Each CDR3 is given with its conserved first and last residue. D genes are given only for firm matches. The listing skips clone size in some rows; elsewhere it reads once, few, many or a size class.

v_gene: TRBV7-2; d_gene: .; j_gene: TRBJ1-5; abundance: .; CDR3nt: TGTGCCAGCAGCACGCGACAGATTAATCAGCCCCAGCATTTT; CDR3aa: CASSTRQINQPQHF
v_gene: TRBV28; d_gene: .; j_gene: TRBJ2-1; abundance: .; CDR3nt: TGTGCCAGTCTCCCGGGGGGCCAGGGCTACAATGAGCAGTTCTTC; CDR3aa: CASLPGGQGYNEQFF
v_gene: TRBV11-2; d_gene: TRBD1; j_gene: TRBJ1-3; abundance: .; CDR3nt: TGTGCCAGCAGCTACACTGCGACAGGGTCTGGAAACACCATATATTTT; CDR3aa: CASSYTATGSGNTIYF
v_gene: TRBV5-1; d_gene: .; j_gene: TRBJ1-2; abundance: .; CDR3nt: TGCGCCAGCAGCTTCGGGTCACAACTCGTGGACTATGGCTACACCTTC; CDR3aa: CASSFGSQLVDYGYTF
v_gene: TRBV7-6; d_gene: .; j_gene: TRBJ2-2; abundance: .; CDR3nt: TGTGCCAGCAGCTCAGCCCAGACTAACACCGGGGAGCTGTTTTTT; CDR3aa: CASSSAQTNTGELFF
v_gene: TRBV5-4; d_gene: TRBD2; j_gene: TRBJ2-5; abundance: .; CDR3nt: TGTGCCAGCAGCTCTAGGACTAGCGGAGTGGGGGAGACCCAGTACTTC; CDR3aa: CASSSRTSGVGETQYF
v_gene: TRBV6-1; d_gene: .; j_gene: TRBJ1-1; abundance: once; CDR3nt: TGTGCCAGCAGTGAGGCCAGCGCAGCCCCGAACACTGAAGCTTTCTTT; CDR3aa: CASSEASAAPNTEAFF
v_gene: TRBV2; d_gene: .; j_gene: TRBJ1-5; abundance: .; CDR3nt: TGTGCCAGCAGTGAATTTGCGGGATACCAGCCCCAGCATTTT; CDR3aa: CASSEFAGYQPQHF
v_gene: TRBV9; d_gene: .; j_gene: TRBJ2-1; abundance: .; CDR3nt: TGTGCCAGCAGCGTAGCTTTCGGCAATGAGCAGTTCTTC; CDR3aa: CASSVAFGNEQFF
v_gene: TRBV4-1; d_gene: .; j_gene: TRBJ1-6; abundance: .; CDR3nt: TGCGCCAGCAGCCAACTACAGGCTGCGCATTCACTCCTCCACTTT; CDR3aa: CASSQLQAAHSLLHF
v_gene: TRBV11-2; d_gene: .; j_gene: TRBJ2-7; abundance: .; CDR3nt: TGTGCCAGCAGCCCCCGGCGGGGGCGGAACGAGCAGTACTTC; CDR3aa: CASSPRRGRNEQYF
v_gene: TRBV11-2; d_gene: .; j_gene: TRBJ1-3; abundance: .; CDR3nt: TGTGCCAGCAGCTTAGCCCACTTGAGAACTGGAAACACCATATATTTT; CDR3aa: CASSLAHLRTGNTIYF
v_gene: TRBV27; d_gene: TRBD1; j_gene: TRBJ1-2; abundance: .; CDR3nt: TGTGCCAGCAGTCTCATTGGACAGGTGGGGCTCTATGGCTACACCTTC; CDR3aa: CASSLIGQVGLYGYTF
v_gene: TRBV7-8; d_gene: TRBD1; j_gene: TRBJ1-2; abundance: .; CDR3nt: TGTGCCAGCAGCCCCCGGACAGGGGTCTATGGCTACACCTTC; CDR3aa: CASSPRTGVYGYTF
v_gene: TRBV6-5; d_gene: .; j_gene: TRBJ1-2; abundance: .; CDR3nt: TGTGCCAGCAGTTACTCCGGGGGGGTTGATGGCTACACCTTC; CDR3aa: CASSYSGGVDGYTF
v_gene: TRBV19; d_gene: .; j_gene: TRBJ1-1; abundance: .; CDR3nt: TGTGCCAGTAGTATAACAGGACAGAAAACTTTCTTT; CDR3aa: CASSITGQKTFF
v_gene: TRBV19; d_gene: .; j_gene: TRBJ1-1; abundance: .; CDR3nt: TGTGCCAGTAGTAAACACATGTCAAGTCTTAGGGGAACTGAAGCTTTCTTT; CDR3aa: CASSKHMSSLRGTEAFF